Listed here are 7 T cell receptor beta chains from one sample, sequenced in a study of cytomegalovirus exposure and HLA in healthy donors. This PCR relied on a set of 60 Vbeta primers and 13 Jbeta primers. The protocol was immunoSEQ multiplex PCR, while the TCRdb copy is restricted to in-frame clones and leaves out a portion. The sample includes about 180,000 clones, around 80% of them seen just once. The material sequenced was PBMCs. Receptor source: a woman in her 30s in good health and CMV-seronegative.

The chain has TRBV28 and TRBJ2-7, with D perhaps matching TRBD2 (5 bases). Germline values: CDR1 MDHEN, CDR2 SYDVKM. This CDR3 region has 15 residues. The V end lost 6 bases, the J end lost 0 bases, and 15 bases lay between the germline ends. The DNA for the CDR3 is TGTGCCAGCAGCACACTCCACGGGGTCTCCTACGAGCAGTACTTC. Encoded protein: CASSTLHGVSYEQYF.

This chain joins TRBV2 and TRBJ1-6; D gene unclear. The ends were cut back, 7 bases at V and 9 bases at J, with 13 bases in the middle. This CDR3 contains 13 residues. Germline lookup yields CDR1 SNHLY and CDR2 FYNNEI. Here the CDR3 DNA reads TGTGCCAGCAACTTGGAGTTAATTTCACCCCTCCACTTT. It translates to CASNLELISPLHF.

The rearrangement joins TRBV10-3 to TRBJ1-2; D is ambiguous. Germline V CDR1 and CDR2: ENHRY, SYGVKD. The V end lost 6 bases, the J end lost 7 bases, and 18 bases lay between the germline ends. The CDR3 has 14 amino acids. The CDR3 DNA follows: TGTGCCATCAGCGGAGACGGCCATCGGGGTGGCTACACCTTC. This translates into CAISGDGHRGGYTF.

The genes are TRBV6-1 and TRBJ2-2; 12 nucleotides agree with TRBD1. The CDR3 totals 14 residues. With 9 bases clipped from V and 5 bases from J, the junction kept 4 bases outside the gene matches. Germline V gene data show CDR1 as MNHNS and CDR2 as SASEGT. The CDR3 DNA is TGTGCCAGTCCGGGACAGGGGGCAACCGGGGAGCTGTTTTTT. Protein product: CASPGQGATGELFF.

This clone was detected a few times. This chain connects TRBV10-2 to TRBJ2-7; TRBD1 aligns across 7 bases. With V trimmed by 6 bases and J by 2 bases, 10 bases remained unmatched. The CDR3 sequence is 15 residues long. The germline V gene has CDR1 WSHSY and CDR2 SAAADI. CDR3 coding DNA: TGCGCCAGCAGCGAGAATGTACAGGGGACCTACGAGCAGTACTTC. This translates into CASSENVQGTYEQYF.

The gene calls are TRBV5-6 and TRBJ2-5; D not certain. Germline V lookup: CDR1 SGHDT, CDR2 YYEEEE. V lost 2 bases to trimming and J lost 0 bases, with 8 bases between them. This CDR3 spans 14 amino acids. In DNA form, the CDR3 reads TGTGCCAGCAGCTTAGTCAGCGACCAAGAGACCCAGTACTTC. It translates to CASSLVSDQETQYF.

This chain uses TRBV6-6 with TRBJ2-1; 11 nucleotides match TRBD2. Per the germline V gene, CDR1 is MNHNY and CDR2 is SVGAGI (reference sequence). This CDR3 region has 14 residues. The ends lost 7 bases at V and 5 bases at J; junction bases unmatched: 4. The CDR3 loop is CASTGLAGNNEQFF. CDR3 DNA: TGTGCCAGCACCGGACTAGCGGGTAACAATGAGCAGTTCTTC.